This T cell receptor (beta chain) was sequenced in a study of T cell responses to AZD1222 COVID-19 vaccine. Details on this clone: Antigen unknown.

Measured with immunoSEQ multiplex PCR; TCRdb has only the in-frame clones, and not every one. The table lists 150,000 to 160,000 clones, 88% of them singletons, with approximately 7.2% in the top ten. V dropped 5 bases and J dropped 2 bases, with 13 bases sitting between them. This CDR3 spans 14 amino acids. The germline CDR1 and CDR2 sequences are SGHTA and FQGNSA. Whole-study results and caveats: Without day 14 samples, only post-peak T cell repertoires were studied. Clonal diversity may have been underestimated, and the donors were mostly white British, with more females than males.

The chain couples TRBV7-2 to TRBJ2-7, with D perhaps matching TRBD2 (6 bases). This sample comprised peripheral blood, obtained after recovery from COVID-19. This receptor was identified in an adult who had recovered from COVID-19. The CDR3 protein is CASSPGSGAYEQYF. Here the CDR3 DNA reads TGTGCCAGCAGCCCGGGCTCGGGAGCCTACGAGCAGTACTTC.